This T cell receptor (beta chain) was sequenced for a study of shared clonotypes between healthy human individuals. Turning to the study itself: Per-donor plates numbered three CD4 naive, three CD4 memory, two CD8 naive and one CD8 memory.

Generated by immunoSEQ multiplex PCR, the TCRdb table keeps only in-frame clones and is missing some. The data contain about 700,000 clones, under 95% of them singletons. Cells designated naive CD8 were CD45RO-negative and were positively selected for CCR7, with terminally differentiated effector memory CD45RA+ cells excluded. The receptor was isolated from a man aged 25-45 years in good health. Sequenced sample: naive CD8+ T cells sorted from blood.

CDR3 nucleotide sequence: TGTGCCAGCAGCGCCGGACTAGCGGGATATATCCTCTACGAGCAGTACTTC. This sequence encodes CASSAGLAGYILYEQYF. The V gene is TRBV2, the J gene TRBJ2-7; TRBD2 matches at 12 bases. Trimming at V came to 6 bases and at J to 3 bases, leaving 12 bases not matched to a gene. Germline V gives CDR1 SNHLY, CDR2 FYNNEI. This CDR3 has 17 residues.